The T cell receptor (beta chain) under discussion was sequenced for a study of T-cell memory formation after mild COVID-19. About the study: In these data, TCR clusters were largely donor specific.

The trim removed 3 bases at V and 5 bases at J, leaving 10 bases unmatched. The CDR3 is made up of 14 amino acids. In germline, CDR1 is DFQATT, CDR2 SNEGSKA (reference sequence). Study-wide points: Cross-reactive memory apparently joined, as some responding clones appeared in pre-infection memory. In second-wave clones peaking day 37, SARS-CoV-2 specificity remained unconfirmed.

About this clonotype: Its antigen is as yet unknown.

TCR alpha and TCR beta cDNA libraries carrying sample barcodes and UMIs came from 5'RACE with constant-segment primers. TCRdb reanalysed the 5' RACE reads using MiXCR and keeps one entry per CDR3 protein. The sample consists of about 400,000 distinct CDR3 sequences, 16% of them appearing once. Sequencing input: PBMCs or a T cell subset sorted from them (not recorded which). The TCR originated in a man younger than 30 who had mild COVID-19 (a few samples of this study predate the infection). Cell type and time point are not known. The rearrangement links TRBV20-1 to TRBJ2-7, with 7 bases lining up with TRBD1. The CDR3 DNA is TGCAGTGCTAGTCTCGTCAGGGGGATCAACGAGCAGTACTTC. Translating it yields CSASLVRGINEQYF.